The entry below describes one T cell receptor beta chain. The junction differs from germline at one of its ends, possibly a read error. The definition of stable Graves' hyperthyroidism was no ophthalmopathy progression within 18 months. It was uncontrolled infection, other autoimmune disease, pregnancy or lactation that excluded patients. The data belong to a study of T cells in Graves' hyperthyroidism and ophthalmopathy. This CDR3 is 8 amino acids long. In germline, CDR1 is MNHNS, CDR2 SASEGT. Amplified TCR beta CDR3 regions came from RNA transcripts. Initially, a first-round RT-PCR of the TCR CDR3 employed the HTBI primer set. TCRdb fed the multiplex PCR reads into MiXCR, producing one record per CDR3 protein. The table lists hundreds of thousands of distinct CDR3 sequences, 46% of them singletons, with just under 8.5% in the top ten.

This chain uses TRBV6-1 with TRBJ2-5; possibly TRBD2 for D (5 bases). This clonotype was obtained from a woman aged 18-29 years with Graves' hyperthyroidism. The specimen sequenced was peripheral blood or thyroid tissue (not recorded which). The CDR3 loop is CASTRTAF. The CDR3 coding sequence is TGTGCCAGCACCCGGACTGCCTTC.